This T cell receptor (beta chain) was identified in a study of blood T cells in healthy people across ages. Study-level background: Through template switching, about one barcoded beta molecule was captured per two T cells, as measured in model experiments.

This CDR3 is 12 amino acids long. The V and J ends lost 3 bases and 6 bases respectively, with 8 bases between them. Germline V lookup: CDR1 SNHLY, CDR2 FYNNEI. Together with a sample-barcoded 5' primer, a J-beta primer mix was included in a second PCR lasting roughly 6 to 12 cycles. Every cDNA molecule bore a tag from a template-switch adaptor containing 12 random nucleotides. One entry per CDR3 protein, called by TCRdb with MiXCR from the 5' RACE reads. The sample lists more than 1,400,000 distinct CDR3 sequences, about 43% occurring once. This clonotype occurred a few times. Its antigen is not known. Findings and limits, study-wide: Older age went with lower TCR beta diversity per million T cells, in a roughly linear way. Diversity estimated from one million T cells was considered an underestimate.

The gene calls are TRBV2 and TRBJ1-2; unclear D gene. Input material: blood. The receptor was derived from a woman aged 18-30 years in good health. This CDR3 reads CASSEHEDGYTF. In DNA form, the CDR3 reads TGTGCCAGCAGTGAGCACGAAGATGGCTACACCTTC.